This section outlines one T cell receptor (beta chain) sequence together with its context. The antigen remains undetermined. The source of the sample is a study of radiotherapy plus CTLA-4 blockade in lung cancer. Looking at the study overall: Patients showed objective responses in 15% to 20% of cases, and disease control was achieved by 31%.

Using immunoSEQ multiplex PCR, the repertoire was profiled, and TCRdb retains in-frame clones only, with some absent. The sample includes roughly 78,000 clones, roughly 80% seen only once; the top ten take around 7.1%. This CDR3 region has 14 residues. Trimming took 0 bases from V and 8 from J; bases not matched to a gene: 9. Per the germline V gene, CDR1 is GTSNPN and CDR2 is SVGIG (reference sequence). CTLA-4 blockade with ipilimumab, together with focal radiation, was given to patients with chemo-refractory metastatic non-small-cell lung cancer. Study-wide results and limits: After radiotherapy and ipilimumab, tumor-derived clones expanded in peripheral blood. Early blood T cell clone changes and increased post-radiation serum interferon-beta were reportedly the strongest response predictors.

The source was peripheral blood, collected from a patient treated with radiotherapy plus ipilimumab. The clonotype comes from a human donor with non-small cell lung cancer who had a complete response to radiotherapy plus ipilimumab. The chain links TRBV30 to TRBJ1-1, with 7 bases matching TRBD1. CDR3 residues: CAWSVLRGRVEAFF. The CDR3 coding sequence is TGTGCCTGGAGTGTACTAAGGGGGCGGGTGGAAGCTTTCTTT. The whole variable domain, filled in from reference TRBV30 and TRBJ1-1, reads SQTIHQWPATLVQPVGSPLSLECTVEGTSNPNLYWYRQAAGRGLQLLFYSVGIGQISSEVPQNLSASRPQDRQFILSSKKLLLSDSGFYLCAWSVLRGRVEAFFGQGTRLTVV.